The 5 T cell receptor beta chains below come from one sample, sequenced in a study of blood T cell repertoires in COVID-19. Data came from immunoSEQ multiplex PCR; TCRdb stores just in-frame clones and leaves some out. The sample comprises some 200,000 clones, just under 90% of which are singletons, and 9.5% to 15% rests with the top ten. Sequencing was performed on peripheral blood. The source is a woman in her seventies with COVID-19, enrolled during active disease.

V gene TRBV2 combines with J gene TRBJ2-7; D gene uncertain. The CDR3 is 12 residues long. The germline V gene has CDR1 SNHLY and CDR2 FYNNEI. Trimming took 7 bases from V and 3 from J, leaving 10 bases between them. The CDR3: CASKVGDYEQYF. CDR3 DNA sequence: TGTGCCAGCAAGGTTGGAGACTACGAGCAGTACTTC. The entire variable domain, with the rest obtained from reference TRBV2 and TRBJ2-7, is as follows: EPEVTQTPSHQVTQMGQEVILRCVPISNHLYFYWYRQILGQKVEFLVSFYNNEISEKSEIFDDQFSVERPDGSNFTLKIRSTKLEDSAMYFCASKVGDYEQYFGPGTRLTVT.

The J gene is TRBJ2-7, the V gene TRBV23-1; TRBD2 might be the D (6 bases). TRBV23-1 is classed as an ORF, of uncertain function. This CDR3 is built from 16 residues. V was trimmed by 3 bases and J by 4 bases, leaving 19 bases between them. The CDR3 here is CASSHLRESPPYEQYF. The CDR3 nucleotides read TGCGCCAGCAGTCACTTACGGGAGTCCCCTCCATACGAGCAGTACTTC.

Written as DNA, the CDR3 is TGTGCCAGCACCCCAAGGGGGACAGGGGGTGAGACCCAGTACTTC. Its protein is CASTPRGTGGETQYF. This rearrangement joins TRBV27 to TRBJ2-5; TRBD1 matches at 11 bases. This CDR3 has 15 residues. With V trimmed by 7 bases and J by 5 bases, 9 bases remained unmatched. Germline V gene sequence: CDR1 MNHEY, CDR2 SMNVEV (reference sequence).

The V call is TRBV4-1, the J call TRBJ1-4; D unresolved. The CDR3 has 15 amino acids. V was trimmed by 1 base and J by 3 bases, leaving 9 bases between them. CDR1 MGHRA and CDR2 YSYEKL come from the germline V gene. In DNA form, the CDR3 reads TGCGCCAGCAGCCAAGCAGGTGTAGCTAATGAAAAACTGTTTTTT. Amino acids: CASSQAGVANEKLFF.

The chain couples TRBV2 to TRBJ1-4, with D unresolved. The CDR3 is 13 residues long. Germline-derived CDR1 and CDR2 are SNHLY and FYNNEI. Trimming removed 7 bases from V and 4 bases from J, with 10 bases in between. The CDR3 bases are TGTGCCAGCATTTCTACGGGTAATGAAAAACTGTTTTTT. Translation gives CASISTGNEKLFF.